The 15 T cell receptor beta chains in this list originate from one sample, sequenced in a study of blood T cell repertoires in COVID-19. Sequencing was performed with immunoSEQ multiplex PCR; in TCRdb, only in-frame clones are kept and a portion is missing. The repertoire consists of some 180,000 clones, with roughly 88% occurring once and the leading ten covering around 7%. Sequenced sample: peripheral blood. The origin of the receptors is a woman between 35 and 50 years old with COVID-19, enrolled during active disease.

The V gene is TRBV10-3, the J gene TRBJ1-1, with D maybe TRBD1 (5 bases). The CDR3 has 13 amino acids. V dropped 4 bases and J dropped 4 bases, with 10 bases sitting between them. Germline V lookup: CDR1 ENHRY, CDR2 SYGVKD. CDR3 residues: CAISGGEVTEAFF. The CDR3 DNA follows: TGTGCCATCAGTGGGGGCGAGGTCACTGAAGCTTTCTTT.

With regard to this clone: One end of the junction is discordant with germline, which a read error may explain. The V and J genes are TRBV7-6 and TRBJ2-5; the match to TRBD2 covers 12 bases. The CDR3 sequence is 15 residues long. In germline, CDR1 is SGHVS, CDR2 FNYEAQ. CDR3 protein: CASSLTSGRGETKYF. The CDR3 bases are TGTGCCAGCAGCTTGACTAGCGGGAGAGGGGAGACCAAGTACTTC. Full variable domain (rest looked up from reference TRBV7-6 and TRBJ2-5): GAGVSQSPRYKVTKRGQDVALRCDPISGHVSLYWYRQALGQGPEFLTYFNYEAQQDKSGLPNDRFSAERPEGSISTLTIQRTEQRDSAMYRCASSLTSGRGETKYFGPGTRLLVL.

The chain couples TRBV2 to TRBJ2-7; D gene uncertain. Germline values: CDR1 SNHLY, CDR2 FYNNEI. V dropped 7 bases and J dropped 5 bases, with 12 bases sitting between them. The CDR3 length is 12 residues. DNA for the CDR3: TGTGCCAGCACCGAGGTCAATCACGAGCAGTACTTC. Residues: CASTEVNHEQYF.

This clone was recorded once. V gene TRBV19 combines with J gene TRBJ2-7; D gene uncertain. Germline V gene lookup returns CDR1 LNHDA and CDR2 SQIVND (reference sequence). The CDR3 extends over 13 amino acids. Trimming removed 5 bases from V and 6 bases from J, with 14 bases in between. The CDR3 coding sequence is TGTGCCAGTAGTCATGTGGGTGGGCGCGAGCAGTACTTC. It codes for CASSHVGGREQYF.

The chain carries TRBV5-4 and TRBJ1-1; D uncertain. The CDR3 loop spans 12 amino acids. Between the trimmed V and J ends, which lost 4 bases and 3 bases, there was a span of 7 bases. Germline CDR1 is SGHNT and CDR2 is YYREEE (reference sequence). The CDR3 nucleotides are TGTGCCAGCAGCCTAATTGACACTGAAGCTTTCTTT. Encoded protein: CASSLIDTEAFF.

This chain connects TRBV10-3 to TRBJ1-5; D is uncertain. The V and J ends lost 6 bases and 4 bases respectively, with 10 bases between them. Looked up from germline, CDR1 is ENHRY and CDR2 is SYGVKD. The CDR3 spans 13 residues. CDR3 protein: CAIRGTANQPQHF. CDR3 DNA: TGTGCCATCAGAGGCACAGCTAATCAGCCCCAGCATTTT.

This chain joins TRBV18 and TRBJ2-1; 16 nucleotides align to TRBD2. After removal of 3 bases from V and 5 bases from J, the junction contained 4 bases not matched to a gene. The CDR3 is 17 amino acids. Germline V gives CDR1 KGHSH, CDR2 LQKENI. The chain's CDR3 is CASSPPGTSGGDNEQFF. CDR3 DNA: TGTGCCAGCTCACCTCCCGGGACTAGCGGGGGGGACAATGAGCAGTTCTTC.

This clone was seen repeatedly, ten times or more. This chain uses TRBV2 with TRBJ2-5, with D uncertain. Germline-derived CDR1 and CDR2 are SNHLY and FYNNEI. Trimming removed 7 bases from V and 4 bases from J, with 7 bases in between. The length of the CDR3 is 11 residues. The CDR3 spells CASTIRETQYF. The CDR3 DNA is TGTGCCAGCACTATAAGAGAGACCCAGTACTTC.

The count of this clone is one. CDR3 DNA: TGTGCCAGCCTACCCCAGGGAAACACTGAAGCTTTCTTT. It is translated as CASLPQGNTEAFF. The chain links TRBV6-5 to TRBJ1-1; a possible D gene is TRBD1 (5 bases). Trimming removed 8 bases at V and 2 bases at J, with 12 bases between. Germline V lookup: CDR1 MNHEY, CDR2 SVGAGI. The length of the CDR3 is 13 residues.

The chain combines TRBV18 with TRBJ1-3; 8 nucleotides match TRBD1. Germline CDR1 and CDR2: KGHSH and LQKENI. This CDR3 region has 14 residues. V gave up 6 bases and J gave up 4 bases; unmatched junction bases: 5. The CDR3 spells CASSRDRGGNTIYF. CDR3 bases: TGTGCCAGCTCCCGCGACAGGGGAGGAAACACCATATATTTT.

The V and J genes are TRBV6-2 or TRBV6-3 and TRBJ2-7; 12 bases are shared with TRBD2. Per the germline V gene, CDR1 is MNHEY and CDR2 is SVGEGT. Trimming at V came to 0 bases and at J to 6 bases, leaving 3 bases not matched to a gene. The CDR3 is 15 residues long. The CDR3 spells CASSYSSSGRAEQYF. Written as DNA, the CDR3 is TGTGCCAGCAGTTACTCTTCTAGCGGGAGGGCCGAGCAGTACTTC.

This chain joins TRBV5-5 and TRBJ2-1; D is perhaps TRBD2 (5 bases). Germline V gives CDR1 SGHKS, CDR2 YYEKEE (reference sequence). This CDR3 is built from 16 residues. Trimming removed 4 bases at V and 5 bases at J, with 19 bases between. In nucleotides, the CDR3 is TGTGCCAGCAGCGTAATCACTAGTAACTCTAACAATGAGCAGTTCTTC. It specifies CASSVITSNSNNEQFF.

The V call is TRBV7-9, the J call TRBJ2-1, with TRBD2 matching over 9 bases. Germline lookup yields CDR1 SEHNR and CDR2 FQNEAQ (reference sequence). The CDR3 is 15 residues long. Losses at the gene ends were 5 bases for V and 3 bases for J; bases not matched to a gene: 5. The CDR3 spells CASSPRAGGYNEQFF. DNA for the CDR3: TGTGCCAGCAGCCCGAGAGCGGGGGGCTACAATGAGCAGTTCTTC.

The CDR3 DNA is TGTGCCAGCAGCCAAGATTTCAGGGGGCGGTATGAGGAGGGCTACACCTTC. It encodes CASSQDFRGRYEEGYTF. The chain combines TRBV3-1 (or the pseudogene TRBV3-2) with TRBJ1-2; 8 bases align to TRBD1. The V gene's germline CDR1 is LGHDT and CDR2 YNNKEL (reference sequence). The CDR3 has 17 residues. Trimming removed 0 bases from V and 8 bases from J; junction bases left unmatched: 14.

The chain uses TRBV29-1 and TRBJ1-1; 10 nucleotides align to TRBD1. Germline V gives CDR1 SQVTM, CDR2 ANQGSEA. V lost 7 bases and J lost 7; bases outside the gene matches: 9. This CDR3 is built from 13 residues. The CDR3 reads CSGPPGQGIEAFF. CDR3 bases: TGCAGCGGGCCCCCGGGACAGGGGATTGAAGCTTTCTTT.